This T cell receptor beta chain emerged from a study of cytomegalovirus exposure and HLA in healthy donors. Each donor was healthy, and each was a bone marrow donor. Study results and limitations: Later on, a genetic analysis was performed. It linked a missense variant in DCLRE1C with V- and J-gene trimming of TCR beta. It has been reported that TCR beta sequences accurately predicted the HLA-A and HLA-B alleles of most subjects. A few of the chains that were CMV-associated were confirmed in vitro to be specific for CMV antigens.

About this clone: Its antigen is not identified.

CDR1 is SGHRS and CDR2 is YFSETQ in the germline V gene. Trimming at V came to 5 bases and at J to 8 bases, leaving 15 bases not matched to a gene. This CDR3 contains 16 residues. 60 Vbeta and 13 Jbeta primers were used in PCR. This table comes from immunoSEQ multiplex PCR, and its TCRdb copy is limited to in-frame clones, with some not included. Seen here are under 200,000 clones, nearly 80% observed once, and the top ten hold around 3.3%. The sequencing input was PBMCs. The rearrangement links TRBV5-1 to TRBJ2-1; 8 bases fit TRBD2. This clonotype was obtained from a woman in her thirties or forties in good health and CMV-seronegative. As DNA, the CDR3 is TGCGCCAGCAGATCGCTATTCGGGACTAGTCATTATGAGCAGTTCTTC. Translating gives CASRSLFGTSHYEQFF.